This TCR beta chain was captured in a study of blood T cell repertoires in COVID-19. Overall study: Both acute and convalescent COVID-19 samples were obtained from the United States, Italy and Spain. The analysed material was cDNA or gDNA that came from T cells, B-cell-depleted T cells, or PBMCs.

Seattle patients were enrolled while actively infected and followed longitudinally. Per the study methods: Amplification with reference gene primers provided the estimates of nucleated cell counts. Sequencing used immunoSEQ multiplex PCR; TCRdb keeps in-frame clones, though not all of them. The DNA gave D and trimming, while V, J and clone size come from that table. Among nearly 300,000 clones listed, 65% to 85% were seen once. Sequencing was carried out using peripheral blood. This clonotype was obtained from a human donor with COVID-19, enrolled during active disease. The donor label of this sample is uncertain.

CDR3 bases: TGTGCCAGCAAGATAGCGGGAGGAGGGAATGAGCAGTTCTTC. The encoded protein is CASKIAGGGNEQFF. The chain uses TRBV6-6 and TRBJ2-1; 10 bases align to TRBD2. The V segment lost 7 bases and the J segment 7 bases; nucleotides outside the gene matches: 7. The CDR3 sequence is 14 residues long. Germline-derived CDR1 and CDR2 are MNHNY and SVGAGI (reference sequence).